Below are 9 T cell receptor beta chains sequenced from a single sample in a study of T cells in localized non-small cell lung cancer (dated by TCRdb to 2018 to 2020). Library preparation used the immunoSEQ multiplex PCR assay. The immuneACCESS repertoire file appears here via TCRdb, limited to in-frame rearrangements. These files lack a portion of the clones; in checked studies, under half of the deficit traces to unresolved V genes, and the cause of the others is not known. The sample table shows around 64,000 clones, and roughly 90% are seen once. The ten top clones hold roughly 21% of the sample. This sample comprised peripheral blood, obtained before any cancer treatment. The source of these receptors is a man aged 40-75 years with stage I squamous cell lung carcinoma.

This clone has a single count. This chain links TRBV5-1 with TRBJ2-5; D may match TRBD1 or TRBD2 (5 bases each). With 4 bases removed from V and 7 bases from J, the gap between germline ends came to 14 bases. CDR1 and CDR2 (germline): SGHRS, YFSETQ. This CDR3 is 13 amino acids long. CDR3 DNA sequence: TGCGCCAGCAGCCCGCAGGGTGAGGGGACCCAGTACTTC. It is translated as CASSPQGEGTQYF.

Turning to this clone: At one of its ends the junction is not consistent with the germline gene, which may arise from a read error. CDR3 sequence (DNA): TGTGCCAGCAGCCTAGGGACTAGCGGGAGTCGCGAGCAGTACTTC. Its protein is CASSLGTSGSREQYF. This chain links TRBV13 with TRBJ2-7, with 14 bases identical to TRBD2. The germline V gene has CDR1 PRHDT and CDR2 FYEKMQ (reference sequence). The CDR3 covers 15 residues.

The chain joins TRBV18 to TRBJ2-7; TRBD1 might be the D (6 bases). Looked up from germline, CDR1 is KGHSH and CDR2 is LQKENI. V was cut by 5 bases and J by 1 base, with 12 bases left in between. The length of the CDR3 is 14 residues. The CDR3 DNA reads as TGTGCCAGCTCATTGGACAGTTCTTCCTACGAGCAGTACTTC. It specifies CASSLDSSSYEQYF.

J is TRBJ2-2 and V is TRBV19; D possibly matches TRBD1 or TRBD2 (7 bases each). V lost 4 bases to trimming and J lost 0 bases, with 12 bases between them. The germline CDR1 and CDR2 sequences are LNHDA and SQIVND (reference sequence). There are 16 residues in the CDR3. DNA for the CDR3: TGTGCCAGTAGTACCCCAGGGGGGGCGAACACCGGGGAGCTGTTTTTT. It yields the protein CASSTPGGANTGELFF.

CDR3 sequence: CASSFGTGISAGYNEQFF. CDR3 coding DNA: TGTGCCAGCAGCTTTGGGACAGGGATAAGCGCGGGATACAATGAGCAGTTCTTC. The gene calls are TRBV11-3 and TRBJ2-1, with TRBD1 identical over 9 bases. Trimming took 3 bases from V and 4 from J; bases not matched to a gene: 13. CDR3 length: 18 residues. The germline CDR1 and CDR2 sequences are SGHNT and YENEEA.

This rearrangement joins TRBV6-1 to TRBJ1-4; D ambiguous. V was cut by 5 bases and J by 0 bases, with 10 bases left in between. Looked up from germline, CDR1 is MNHNS and CDR2 is SASEGT. The CDR3 spans 15 residues. The CDR3 region has the DNA TGTGCCAGCAGTAGGAATCCTGCAACTAATGAAAAACTGTTTTTT. Residues: CASSRNPATNEKLFF.

The V gene is TRBV6-5, the J gene TRBJ2-1; 10 nucleotides align to TRBD1. CDR1 MNHEY and CDR2 SVGAGI come from the germline V gene. The CDR3 covers 14 residues. Trimming took 8 bases from V and 6 from J; bases not matched to a gene: 7. This CDR3 reads CASQRDRGSNEQFF. The DNA of the CDR3 is TGTGCCAGCCAGAGGGACAGGGGATCCAATGAGCAGTTCTTC.

The DNA of the CDR3 is TGTGCCAGCAGTGATTTAGGGGTCGAGCAGTACTTC. Residues: CASSDLGVEQYF. This chain joins TRBV2 and TRBJ2-7; possibly TRBD1 for D (5 bases). The CDR3 has 12 amino acids. CDR1 and CDR2 from the germline V gene are SNHLY and FYNNEI. Trimming took off 3 bases at V and 6 bases at J, with 9 bases between the two ends.

The chain employs TRBV29-1 and TRBJ2-5; no reliable D call. V lost 7 bases to trimming and J lost 1 base, with 7 bases between them. The CDR3 has 11 amino acids. CDR1 is SQVTM, CDR2 ANQGSEA, per germline. CDR3: CSAGGQETQYF. The CDR3 DNA sequence: TGCAGCGCCGGTGGCCAAGAGACCCAGTACTTC.